This TCR beta chain came from a study of T cells in Graves' hyperthyroidism and ophthalmopathy. The germline gives CDR1 DFQATT, CDR2 SNEGSKA (reference sequence). The V end lost 0 bases, the J end lost 0 bases, and 9 bases lay between the germline ends. The CDR3 is made up of 14 amino acids. Study-wide results and limits: Separation of ophthalmopathy from stable hyperthyroidism was achieved by a 13 V-J model. Peripheral blood also featured most of the thyroid clonotypes expanded above 0.001.

Ten or more counts support this clonotype. Its antigen remains unknown. TCR beta CDR3 regions were amplified from RNA transcripts. The study used the HTBI primer set for a first-round RT-PCR of the TCR CDR3. TCRdb itself ran the multiplex PCR reads through MiXCR, one entry per CDR3 protein. Of approximately 520,000 distinct CDR3 sequences in the sample, approximately 25% are singletons; the top ten hold roughly 12%. Sequencing was carried out using blood. This TCR came from a woman in her thirties with Graves' ophthalmopathy. The rearrangement uses TRBV20-1 and TRBJ2-7, with unresolved D. The CDR3 DNA sequence: TGCAGTGCTAGAGATTTCAGGAGCTCCTACGAGCAGTACTTC. Its protein product is CSARDFRSSYEQYF.